This T cell receptor (beta chain) was captured by sequencing in a study of blood T cell repertoires in COVID-19. In the study's own analysis: Nucleated cell number was recorded as an estimate derived from reference gene primer amplification. Clones were read by immunoSEQ multiplex PCR, and TCRdb kept only the in-frame ones, dropping some. That table furnishes V, J and clone size, whereas the DNA furnished D and trimming. The sample consists of 240,000 or so clones, roughly 89% of them appearing once. V dropped 8 bases and J dropped 0 bases, with 7 bases sitting between them. Germline V gives CDR1 SGHAT, CDR2 FQNNGV. The CDR3 has 12 residues.

J is TRBJ1-1 and V is TRBV11-2, with D possibly TRBD1 on 5 matching bases. The TCR sequence derives from a man aged 35-49 years who had recovered from COVID-19. Sequencing was done on a sample of PBMCs or T cells enriched from blood (not recorded which). CDR3 sequence: CASDRLNTEAFF. CDR3 in DNA: TGTGCCAGCGACAGACTGAACACTGAAGCTTTCTTT. Drawing the rest from reference TRBV11-2 and TRBJ1-1, the complete variable domain is EAGVAQSPRYKIIEKRQSVAFWCNPISGHATLYWYQQILGQGPKLLIQFQNNGVVDDSQLPKDRFSAERLKGVDSTLKIQPAKLEDSAVYLCASDRLNTEAFFGQGTRLTVV.